This T cell receptor (beta chain) was documented in a study of T cell responses to AZD1222 COVID-19 vaccine. Overall study findings and caveats: AZD1222 recipients seropositive at baseline numbered only six or seven.

Worth noting for this clone: The antigen is unknown.

This CDR3 is 14 amino acids long. Trimming at V came to 5 bases and at J to 6 bases, leaving 8 bases not matched to a gene. Germline V gene lookup returns CDR1 MDHEN and CDR2 SYDVKM. Sequenced by immunoSEQ multiplex PCR; TCRdb stores in-frame clones only, minus some. This sample has under 150,000 clones, with around nine tenths found just once. The material sequenced was peripheral blood, taken on day 0 of AZD1222 vaccination. This chain joins TRBV28 and TRBJ1-1; 8 bases map to TRBD1. The source is an adult in good health. Written as DNA, the CDR3 is TGTGCCAGCAGTCTGACAGGGGTTCGCGCTGAAGCTTTCTTT. The encoded protein is CASSLTGVRAEAFF.